The source of this TCR beta chain is a study of T cell changes during pregnancy in multiple sclerosis (dated by TCRdb to 2018 to 2020). Notes on the research overall: In women with multiple sclerosis, the researchers looked at how the T cell repertoire shifted as pregnancy progressed.

In its sample, this clone was seen once. This clone's antigen is unknown. No base-level quality is on record; no much larger clone is a single base apart. Library preparation used the immunoSEQ multiplex PCR assay. TCRdb provides this immuneACCESS table in a form limited to in-frame rearrangements. Some clones are lacking; in checked studies, under half of them reflect an unresolved V gene, and why the rest are absent is not known. The sample table contains some 100,000 clones; only one count was recorded for 90% to 95% of them. Of the sample, approximately 0.88% falls within the top ten clones. The specimen was peripheral blood, collected before pregnancy. This TCR was sampled from a female donor with multiple sclerosis, enrolled in a pregnancy study.

The sequenced DNA: TGTGCCAGCGACAGAACCGGGACAGTGAAATCCTACGAGCAGTACTTC. Its protein is CASDRTGTVKSYEQYF. This chain joins TRBV27 to TRBJ2-7, and TRBD1 aligns with 7 junction nucleotides. From the cysteine through the phenylalanine, the CDR3 covers 16 amino acids. Here the CDR3 DNA is all that survives: 48 bases in frame from base 1. From the germline V gene (reference sequence), CDR1 is MNHEY and CDR2 is SMNVEV. The junction shows trimming of 8 bases on V and 1 base on J, and the gene matches do not reach 14 bases of it.